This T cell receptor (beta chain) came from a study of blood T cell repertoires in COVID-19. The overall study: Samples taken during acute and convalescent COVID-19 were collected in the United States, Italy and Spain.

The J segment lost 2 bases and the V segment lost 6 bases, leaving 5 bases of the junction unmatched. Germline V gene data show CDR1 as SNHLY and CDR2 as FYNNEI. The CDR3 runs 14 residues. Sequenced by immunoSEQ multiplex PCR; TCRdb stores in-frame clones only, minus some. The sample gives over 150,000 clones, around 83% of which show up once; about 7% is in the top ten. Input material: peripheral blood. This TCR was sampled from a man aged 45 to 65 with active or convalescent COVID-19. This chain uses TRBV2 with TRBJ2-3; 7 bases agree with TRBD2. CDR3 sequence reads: CASSGLGYTDTQYF. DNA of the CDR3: TGTGCCAGCAGCGGACTAGGGTACACAGATACGCAGTATTTT.